These 14 T cell receptor beta chains came from one sample sequenced in a study of OX40 agonist ivuxolimab in advanced cancers. Assay: immunoSEQ multiplex PCR; the TCRdb copy retains only in-frame clones and omits some. The sample consists of around 67,000 clones, approximately 90% of them appearing once. Sequenced material: CD4+ or CD8+ T cells sorted from blood, taken in a trial of the OX40 agonist ivuxolimab. The receptors originated from an adult with an advanced solid tumor such as melanoma, head and neck, liver or kidney cancer.

The J gene is TRBJ2-6, the V gene TRBV28; 10 bases fit TRBD1. The CDR3 contains 15 residues. Per the germline V gene, CDR1 is MDHEN and CDR2 is SYDVKM. V lost 8 bases, J lost 1 base, and 2 bases stayed unmatched. CDR3 bases: TGTGCCAGCGGGACAGGGGCTTCTGGGGCCAACGTCCTGACTTTC. This translates into CASGTGASGANVLTF.

The chain carries TRBV7-9 and TRBJ2-6; D call uncertain. Trimming took off 1 base at V and 0 bases at J, with 7 bases between the two ends. The CDR3 is 16 residues long. CDR1 and CDR2 (germline): SEHNR, FQNEAQ (reference sequence). In nucleotides, the CDR3 is TGTGCCAGCAGCTTAGATTTTTACTCTGGGGCCAACGTCCTGACTTTC. Amino acid sequence: CASSLDFYSGANVLTF.

This chain links TRBV7-2 with TRBJ2-1; 9 bases match TRBD2. CDR1 and CDR2 from the germline V gene are SGHTA and FQGNSA. Trimming cost V 0 bases and J 13 bases; bases outside gene matches: 7. The length of the CDR3 is 14 residues. The CDR3 region has the DNA TGTGCCAGCAGCTTAGCGTGGCTTAGCGGGAGTCAGTTCTTC. Translating it yields CASSLAWLSGSQFF.

The chain carries TRBV5-6 and TRBJ1-5; D is possibly TRBD1 (6 bases). CDR1 and CDR2 (germline): SGHDT, YYEEEE. V dropped 1 base and J dropped 2 bases, with 13 bases sitting between them. This CDR3 comprises 16 residues. The CDR3 spells CASSLSLGGGNQPQHF. CDR3 DNA sequence: TGTGCCAGCAGCTTGTCTTTGGGGGGCGGCAATCAGCCCCAGCATTTT.

This CDR3 is CASSLGRDPRTEAFF. Written as DNA, the CDR3 is TGCGCCAGCAGCTTGGGAAGGGACCCCCGCACTGAAGCTTTCTTT. V gene TRBV5-1 combines with J gene TRBJ1-1, with D possibly being TRBD1 (5 bases). This CDR3 has 15 residues. Trimming stripped 0 bases from V and 4 bases from J, with 13 bases between. Looked up from germline, CDR1 is SGHRS and CDR2 is YFSETQ.

V is TRBV13 and J is TRBJ2-7, with D uncertain. This CDR3 comprises 14 residues. The germline gives CDR1 PRHDT, CDR2 FYEKMQ (reference sequence). Trimming removed 0 bases at V and 1 base at J, with 7 bases between. CDR3 bases: TGTGCCAGCAGCTTAGGCCCGTCTTCCTACGAGCAGTACTTC. This sequence encodes CASSLGPSSYEQYF. The whole variable domain, filled in from reference TRBV13 and TRBJ2-7, reads AAGVIQSPRHLIKEKRETATLKCYPIPRHDTVYWYQQGPGQDPQFLISFYEKMQSDKGSIPDRFSAQQFSDYHSELNMSSLELGDSALYFCASSLGPSSYEQYFGPGTRLTVT.

The J gene is TRBJ2-5, the V gene TRBV6-1, with 8 bases that match TRBD2. This CDR3 region has 14 residues. With 8 bases clipped from V and 4 bases from J, the junction kept 9 bases outside the gene matches. Germline V CDR1 and CDR2: MNHNS, SASEGT. DNA of the CDR3: TGTGCCAGCCAGCGGGAGCCGTCTCGAGAGACCCAGTACTTC. Translating gives CASQREPSRETQYF.

The chain uses TRBV5-1 and TRBJ2-5; 14 bases match TRBD2. Germline trimming cut 4 bases from V and 5 bases from J; bases unmatched to any gene: 10. Germline V gene data show CDR1 as SGHRS and CDR2 as YFSETQ. The CDR3 is 17 amino acids. Here the CDR3 reads CASSTTTSGGAWETQYF. The CDR3 DNA reads TGCGCCAGCAGCACCACGACTAGCGGGGGGGCCTGGGAGACCCAGTACTTC.

V and J are TRBV11-2 and TRBJ2-5; 9 bases match TRBD2. In germline, CDR1 is SGHAT, CDR2 FQNNGV. CDR3 length equals 17 residues. The ends lost 3 bases at V and 1 base at J; junction bases unmatched: 9. CDR3 nucleotide sequence: TGTGCCAGCAGCTTGAAGGGCGGGGGGGCGGCCCAAGAGACCCAGTACTTC. This gives the protein CASSLKGGGAAQETQYF.

The chain carries TRBV4-1 and TRBJ1-2; maybe TRBD1 (5 bases). The CDR3 runs to 16 residues. V shed 0 bases and J shed 6 bases, with 17 bases lying between them. Germline V gene sequence: CDR1 MGHRA, CDR2 YSYEKL. CDR3 nucleotide sequence: TGCGCCAGCAGCCAAGATAGGGCGGGGCGCGATAATGGCTACACCTTC. Protein product: CASSQDRAGRDNGYTF.

This chain uses TRBV10-3 with TRBJ2-1; 10 nucleotides line up with TRBD1. Germline CDR1 reads ENHRY; CDR2 reads SYGVKD. The CDR3 covers 14 residues. The DNA of the CDR3 is TGTGCTCAGGCCCGAGACAGGGGGCGTAGTGAGCAGTTCTTC. As protein: CAQARDRGRSEQFF.

This clone was detected only once. V is TRBV4-2 and J is TRBJ1-5; TRBD1 aligns across 7 bases. With 1 base clipped from V and 0 bases from J, the junction kept 12 bases outside the gene matches. Germline-derived CDR1 and CDR2 are LGHNA and YNFKEQ. The CDR3 has 19 amino acids. This CDR3 reads CASSQVFGRGDYSNQPQHF. CDR3 DNA sequence: TGTGCCAGCAGCCAAGTATTTGGCAGGGGGGATTATAGCAATCAGCCCCAGCATTTT.

The chain joins TRBV5-1 to TRBJ1-1; a weak D match, TRBD1 (6 bases). V was clipped by 2 bases and J by 4 bases, with 9 bases between them. Germline CDR1 reads SGHRS; CDR2 reads YFSETQ. This CDR3 is built from 13 residues. The CDR3 sequence: CASSFGGPTEAFF. CDR3 nucleotides: TGCGCCAGCAGCTTCGGGGGCCCCACTGAAGCTTTCTTT.

V is TRBV19 and J is TRBJ1-5, with 8 bases lining up with TRBD1. The V segment lost 6 bases and the J segment 7 bases; nucleotides outside the gene matches: 8. The CDR3 sequence is 14 residues long. Germline V CDR1 and CDR2: LNHDA, SQIVND (reference sequence). CDR3 loop: CASRNRGEEQPQHF. In DNA form, the CDR3 reads TGTGCCAGTAGAAACAGGGGGGAGGAACAGCCCCAGCATTTT. Full variable domain (remainder filled in from reference TRBV19 and TRBJ1-5): DGGITQSPKYLFRKEGQNVTLSCEQNLNHDAMYWYRQDPGQGLRLIYYSQIVNDFQKGDIAEGYSVSREKKESFPLTVTSAQKNPTAFYLCASRNRGEEQPQHFGDGTRLSIL.